This is a list of T cell receptor beta chains from one sample in a study of blood T cell repertoires in COVID-19. Data came from immunoSEQ multiplex PCR; TCRdb stores just in-frame clones and leaves some out. Of some 86,000 clones detected, approximately 88% appear once; the ten largest clones hold 31%. The sample taken for sequencing was peripheral blood. Source of these receptors: a woman aged 80 or older with active or convalescent COVID-19. CDR3s include the opening cysteine and the closing phenylalanine or tryptophan. A D gene is named only where the DNA matches it firmly. Only some rows state a clone size, as once, few, many or a class for expanded clones.

d_gene: NA
j_gene: TRBJ1-5
v_gene: TRBV23-1
abundance: NA
CDR3aa: CASSQCCRSNQPQHF
CDR3nt: TGCGCCAGCAGTCAATGCTGTCGGAGCAATCAGCCCCAGCATTTT

d_gene: NA
j_gene: TRBJ2-2
v_gene: TRBV7-2
abundance: NA
CDR3aa: CASSLRDSTPNTGELFF
CDR3nt: TGTGCCAGCAGCTTAAGGGACTCCACCCCGAACACCGGGGAGCTGTTTTTT

d_gene: TRBD2
j_gene: TRBJ2-1
v_gene: TRBV5-1
abundance: NA
CDR3aa: CASSLTGDYYNEQFF
CDR3nt: TGCGCCAGCAGCTTAACCGGGGACTATTACAATGAGCAGTTCTTC

d_gene: TRBD1
j_gene: TRBJ2-7
v_gene: TRBV6-5
abundance: NA
CDR3aa: CASTTGFRGYEQYF
CDR3nt: TGTGCCAGTACGACAGGGTTTAGGGGATACGAGCAGTACTTC

d_gene: TRBD2
j_gene: TRBJ2-7
v_gene: TRBV9
abundance: NA
CDR3aa: CASSRLAGPYEQYF
CDR3nt: TGTGCCAGCAGCAGACTAGCGGGACCCTACGAGCAGTACTTC

d_gene: NA
j_gene: TRBJ1-3
v_gene: TRBV14
abundance: NA
CDR3aa: CASSPRGAGNTIYF
CDR3nt: TGTGCCAGCAGCCCCCGGGGGGCTGGAAACACCATATATTTT

d_gene: NA
j_gene: TRBJ2-1
v_gene: TRBV10-2
abundance: NA
CDR3aa: CASSGTVYNEQFF
CDR3nt: TGCGCCAGCAGTGGGACAGTTTACAATGAGCAGTTCTTC

d_gene: NA
j_gene: TRBJ2-7
v_gene: TRBV2
abundance: NA
CDR3aa: CASSDIAIYEQYF
CDR3nt: TGTGCCAGCAGTGATATAGCTATCTACGAGCAGTACTTC

d_gene: NA
j_gene: TRBJ2-5
v_gene: TRBV19
abundance: NA
CDR3aa: CASSPRRGGASETQYF
CDR3nt: TGTGCCAGTAGTCCAAGGAGGGGGGGCGCATCCGAGACCCAGTACTTC

d_gene: NA
j_gene: TRBJ2-1
v_gene: TRBV19
abundance: once
CDR3aa: CASSIEAHLGVEQFF
CDR3nt: TGTGCCAGTAGTATAGAGGCACACCTAGGGGTTGAGCAGTTCTTC

d_gene: TRBD1
j_gene: TRBJ1-1
v_gene: TRBV5-1
abundance: NA
CDR3aa: CASSLEGQGLTEAFF
CDR3nt: TGCGCCAGCAGCTTGGAGGGACAGGGGCTCACTGAAGCTTTCTTT

d_gene: TRBD1
j_gene: TRBJ1-6
v_gene: TRBV4-3
abundance: NA
CDR3aa: CASSQWTGGRYNSPLHF
CDR3nt: TGCGCCAGCAGCCAATGGACAGGGGGCAGGTATAATTCACCCCTCCACTTT

d_gene: NA
j_gene: TRBJ1-1
v_gene: TRBV5-1
abundance: few
CDR3aa: CASSLDSGTGSEAFF
CDR3nt: TGCGCCAGCAGCTTGGATTCAGGGACCGGGAGTGAAGCTTTCTTT

d_gene: TRBD1
j_gene: TRBJ1-6
v_gene: TRBV6-5
abundance: NA
CDR3aa: CASRMDRGAYSPLHF
CDR3nt: TGTGCCAGCAGGATGGACAGGGGCGCATATTCACCCCTCCACTTT

d_gene: NA
j_gene: TRBJ2-7
v_gene: TRBV11-2
abundance: once
CDR3aa: CASSPSGLSYEQYF
CDR3nt: TGTGCCAGCAGCCCGAGTGGGCTTAGTTACGAGCAGTACTTC

d_gene: NA
j_gene: TRBJ2-3
v_gene: TRBV2
abundance: NA
CDR3aa: CASSGTMDTQYF
CDR3nt: TGTGCCAGCAGTGGAACTATGGATACGCAGTATTTT

d_gene: NA
j_gene: TRBJ1-2
v_gene: TRBV7-2
abundance: NA
CDR3aa: CASSREGFYGYTF
CDR3nt: TGTGCCAGCAGTCGGGAAGGGTTCTATGGCTACACCTTC

d_gene: TRBD2
j_gene: TRBJ2-3
v_gene: TRBV5-1
abundance: NA
CDR3aa: CASSRTSGSPDTQYF
CDR3nt: TGCGCCAGCAGCAGGACTAGCGGGAGCCCAGATACGCAGTATTTT

d_gene: TRBD1
j_gene: TRBJ2-7
v_gene: TRBV9
abundance: NA
CDR3aa: CASSVLGQGKNEQYF
CDR3nt: TGTGCCAGCAGCGTTCTGGGACAGGGGAAAAACGAGCAGTACTTC

d_gene: NA
j_gene: TRBJ1-1
v_gene: TRBV5-5
abundance: NA
CDR3aa: CASSFSQGTEAFF
CDR3nt: TGTGCCAGCAGCTTTTCCCAGGGCACTGAAGCTTTCTTT

d_gene: NA
j_gene: TRBJ1-1
v_gene: TRBV4-1
abundance: NA
CDR3aa: CASSRQGDTEAFF
CDR3nt: TGCGCCAGCAGCCGCCAGGGTGACACTGAAGCTTTCTTT

d_gene: NA
j_gene: TRBJ1-1
v_gene: TRBV6-2/TRBV6-3
abundance: NA
CDR3aa: CASSYSYGKPMGMNTEAFF
CDR3nt: TGTGCCAGCAGTTACTCGTACGGAAAACCTATGGGCATGAACACTGAAGCTTTCTTT

d_gene: NA
j_gene: TRBJ1-4
v_gene: TRBV28
abundance: NA
CDR3aa: CASRIPPYEKLFF
CDR3nt: TGTGCCAGCAGAATCCCTCCTTATGAAAAACTGTTTTTT

d_gene: NA
j_gene: TRBJ1-1
v_gene: TRBV5-5
abundance: NA
CDR3aa: CASSQGGRRNTEAFF
CDR3nt: TGTGCCAGCAGCCAAGGGGGTCGGAGAAACACTGAAGCTTTCTTT